This T cell receptor beta chain was observed in a study of identifying expanded T cells in peripheral blood. Repertoires were generated with immunoSEQ multiplex PCR, while TCRdb's copy carries only in-frame clones and drops some. The data show around 94,000 clones, approximately 89% seen once. For this clone: Its specificity is unknown.

The CDR3 runs 16 residues. Trimming took 4 bases from V and 5 from J; bases not matched to a gene: 8. CDR1 is SGHRS and CDR2 is YFSETQ in the germline V gene. Study results and caveats: Differentially abundant clones: about 1.3 between replicates, roughly 16 at about 13 days, less than 20 at four.

The V call is TRBV5-1, the J call TRBJ2-2; 10 positions agree with TRBD1. Source material: blood. The clonotype originates from a person aged 18 to 75 in good health. CDR3 in DNA: TGCGCCAGCAGCCCGAAGACAGGGGGCTGGACCGGGGAGCTGTTTTTT. Its protein product is CASSPKTGGWTGELFF.